These T cell receptor beta chains were read from a single sample in a study of graft-versus-host responses after intestinal transplantation. This table comes from immunoSEQ multiplex PCR, and its TCRdb copy is limited to in-frame clones, with some not included. Of around 96,000 clones detected, more than 80% appear once; the ten largest clones hold 15% to 20%. The material was PBMCs, obtained about 460 days after intestinal transplant. The receptors stem from a human patient who received an intestinal transplant, so some T cells may come from the graft donor. CDR3s include the opening cysteine and the closing phenylalanine or tryptophan. The D gene is left open where the match is weak. Rows may omit the clone size; those that give it use once, few, many or a size class.

abundance: .
v_gene: TRBV6-5
j_gene: TRBJ1-2
d_gene: .
CDR3nt: TGTGCCAGCGGCATACGCGGTGGCTACACCTTC
CDR3aa: CASGIRGGYTF

abundance: .
v_gene: TRBV12-5
j_gene: TRBJ2-7
d_gene: .
CDR3nt: TGTGCTAGTGGCCCCCGGACAGACGAGCAGTACTTC
CDR3aa: CASGPRTDEQYF

abundance: .
v_gene: TRBV13
j_gene: TRBJ2-3
d_gene: .
CDR3nt: TGTGCCAGCAGCGCTGGGGGGCTTAAGGTAGATACGCAGTATTTT
CDR3aa: CASSAGGLKVDTQYF

abundance: .
v_gene: TRBV4-2
j_gene: TRBJ1-3
d_gene: TRBD1
CDR3nt: TGTGCCAGCAGCCAAAACGCGATTACAGGGGGTTACTCTGGAAACACCATATATTTT
CDR3aa: CASSQNAITGGYSGNTIYF

abundance: medium-sized
v_gene: TRBV7-9
j_gene: TRBJ2-7
d_gene: .
CDR3nt: TGTGCCAGCAGCCCCGGACTGGTCTACGAGCAGTACTTC
CDR3aa: CASSPGLVYEQYF

abundance: .
v_gene: TRBV7-8
j_gene: TRBJ2-1
d_gene: TRBD1
CDR3nt: TGTGCCAGCAGCCAGGGACAGTCCGACAATGAGCAGTTCTTC
CDR3aa: CASSQGQSDNEQFF

abundance: .
v_gene: TRBV18
j_gene: TRBJ2-5
d_gene: .
CDR3nt: TGTGCCAGCTCACCTGGCAGGGGCGGAGAGACCCAGTACTTC
CDR3aa: CASSPGRGGETQYF

abundance: few
v_gene: TRBV7-9
j_gene: TRBJ1-2
d_gene: .
CDR3nt: TGTGCCAGCAGCTTAGTTATGGGGGGCAACTATGGCTACACCTTC
CDR3aa: CASSLVMGGNYGYTF

abundance: .
v_gene: TRBV18
j_gene: TRBJ2-7
d_gene: .
CDR3nt: TGTGCCAGCTCAGCTCAGGGGATAGGGAGCTACGAGCAGTACTTC
CDR3aa: CASSAQGIGSYEQYF

abundance: .
v_gene: TRBV6-6
j_gene: TRBJ2-1
d_gene: .
CDR3nt: TGTGCCAGCAGTTACGGCGGACCCAATGAGCAGTTCTTC
CDR3aa: CASSYGGPNEQFF

abundance: .
v_gene: TRBV20-1
j_gene: TRBJ1-1
d_gene: .
CDR3nt: TGCAGTGCTAGGCGCCAGATTGAAGCTTTCTTT
CDR3aa: CSARRQIEAFF

abundance: .
v_gene: TRBV2
j_gene: TRBJ2-2
d_gene: .
CDR3nt: TGTGCCAGCAGTCCCGACACGAACACCGGGGAGCTGTTTTTT
CDR3aa: CASSPDTNTGELFF

abundance: .
v_gene: TRBV5-8
j_gene: TRBJ2-7
d_gene: .
CDR3nt: TGTGCCAGCAGCTTGCCAGGGGTCGGGCTCGAGCAGTACTTC
CDR3aa: CASSLPGVGLEQYF

abundance: .
v_gene: TRBV5-1
j_gene: TRBJ2-7
d_gene: TRBD2
CDR3nt: TGCGCCAGCAGCCGACTAGCTAGCGCCAGCTCCTACGAGCAGTACTTC
CDR3aa: CASSRLASASSYEQYF

abundance: .
v_gene: TRBV6-6
j_gene: TRBJ1-2
d_gene: .
CDR3nt: TGTGCCAGCTCGAGGGGGTATGGCTACACCTTC
CDR3aa: CASSRGYGYTF

abundance: .
v_gene: TRBV12-5
j_gene: TRBJ1-4
d_gene: TRBD1
CDR3nt: TGTGCTAGTGGGGGGACAGGGGGCTCAACTAATGAAAAACTGTTTTTT
CDR3aa: CASGGTGGSTNEKLFF

abundance: .
v_gene: TRBV13
j_gene: TRBJ2-3
d_gene: .
CDR3nt: TGTGCCAGCAGCTCCACCGGGGCACTTAGCACAGATACGCAGTATTTT
CDR3aa: CASSSTGALSTDTQYF

abundance: .
v_gene: TRBV6-5
j_gene: TRBJ1-1
d_gene: .
CDR3nt: TGTGCCAGCAGTTACTCGCCATATCGTCCCGAAGCTTTCTTT
CDR3aa: CASSYSPYRPEAFF

abundance: once
v_gene: TRBV4-1
j_gene: TRBJ2-7
d_gene: .
CDR3nt: TGCGCCAGCAGCCAGGGTGTCTCCTACGAGCAGTACTTC
CDR3aa: CASSQGVSYEQYF

abundance: few
v_gene: TRBV6-4
j_gene: TRBJ2-3
d_gene: TRBD2
CDR3nt: TGTGCCAGCAGTGACTCGGCTAGCGGGGGGGCAGATACGCAGTATTTT
CDR3aa: CASSDSASGGADTQYF

abundance: .
v_gene: TRBV14
j_gene: TRBJ1-1
d_gene: .
CDR3nt: TGTGCCAGCAGCGCGCATACTGAAGCTTTCTTT
CDR3aa: CASSAHTEAFF

abundance: .
v_gene: TRBV6-1
j_gene: TRBJ1-1
d_gene: .
CDR3nt: TGTGCCAGCAGTGGCGGTTTCTTGGGAGACACTGAAGCTTTCTTT
CDR3aa: CASSGGFLGDTEAFF

abundance: .
v_gene: TRBV10-2
j_gene: TRBJ2-7
d_gene: .
CDR3nt: TGCGCCAGCACCTGGGGGGCGAGGGAGCAGTACTTC
CDR3aa: CASTWGAREQYF

abundance: .
v_gene: TRBV6-5
j_gene: TRBJ2-3
d_gene: .
CDR3nt: TGTGCCAGCAGTTACTCGATGCTCAGCCCGGATACGCAGTATTTT
CDR3aa: CASSYSMLSPDTQYF

abundance: .
v_gene: TRBV4-1
j_gene: TRBJ1-4
d_gene: .
CDR3nt: TGCGCCACGGCCGGGGCAAATGAAAAACTGTTTTTT
CDR3aa: CATAGANEKLFF

abundance: .
v_gene: TRBV6-5
j_gene: TRBJ1-1
d_gene: TRBD1
CDR3nt: TGTGCCAGCAGTTACGGGACAGGCACTGAAGCTTTCTTT
CDR3aa: CASSYGTGTEAFF

abundance: .
v_gene: TRBV19
j_gene: TRBJ1-6
d_gene: TRBD1
CDR3nt: TGTGCCAGTAGTATCAGGGGGCCACCCCTCCACTTT
CDR3aa: CASSIRGPPLHF

abundance: .
v_gene: TRBV6-1
j_gene: TRBJ2-7
d_gene: .
CDR3nt: TGTGCCAGCAGTGGTTCTTTGGGATCCTACGAGCAGTACTTC
CDR3aa: CASSGSLGSYEQYF

abundance: once
v_gene: TRBV13
j_gene: TRBJ1-4
d_gene: .
CDR3nt: TGTGCCAGCAGCTTAGGCTCTTATGGGTCGATGCAAAAGGAACTGTTTTTT
CDR3aa: CASSLGSYGSMQKELFF

abundance: .
v_gene: TRBV20-1
j_gene: TRBJ1-2
d_gene: TRBD1
CDR3nt: TGCAGTGCTTTGACAGGGGGCTACACCTTC
CDR3aa: CSALTGGYTF

abundance: .
v_gene: TRBV6-6
j_gene: TRBJ1-1
d_gene: .
CDR3nt: TGTGCCAGCAGTTACTCGGCGGGGGAGAACACTGAAGCTTTCTTT
CDR3aa: CASSYSAGENTEAFF

abundance: .
v_gene: TRBV6-1
j_gene: TRBJ2-7
d_gene: TRBD1
CDR3nt: TGTGCCAGCAGTGAACCATACAGGGGGCAGGAGCAGTACTTC
CDR3aa: CASSEPYRGQEQYF

abundance: .
v_gene: TRBV7-3
j_gene: TRBJ2-2
d_gene: .
CDR3nt: TGTGCCAGCAGCTTAAATGAGTTCGCGAACACCGGGGAGCTGTTTTTT
CDR3aa: CASSLNEFANTGELFF

abundance: .
v_gene: TRBV29-1
j_gene: TRBJ2-1
d_gene: .
CDR3nt: TGCAGCGTTTTGGACTACAATGAGCAGTTCTTC
CDR3aa: CSVLDYNEQFF

abundance: .
v_gene: TRBV6-1
j_gene: TRBJ2-4
d_gene: TRBD2
CDR3nt: TGTGCCAGCAGGGGACTAGCGGGGGGGCCGGACATTCAGTACTTC
CDR3aa: CASRGLAGGPDIQYF

abundance: once
v_gene: TRBV6-1
j_gene: TRBJ2-7
d_gene: .
CDR3nt: TGTGCCAGCACGACCGGGGGCTACGAGCAGTACTTC
CDR3aa: CASTTGGYEQYF

abundance: .
v_gene: TRBV6-6
j_gene: TRBJ2-7
d_gene: TRBD1
CDR3nt: TGTGCCAGCAGTGGGACAGGGTTCCACGAGCAGTACTTC
CDR3aa: CASSGTGFHEQYF

abundance: .
v_gene: TRBV2
j_gene: TRBJ2-7
d_gene: .
CDR3nt: TGTGCCAGCAGTGAAGTGGGGGGGCGCAACGAGCAGTACTTC
CDR3aa: CASSEVGGRNEQYF

abundance: .
v_gene: TRBV6-4
j_gene: TRBJ2-1
d_gene: .
CDR3nt: TGTGCCAGCAGTGACTCGCGAGGGTCCGACAATGAGCAGTTCTTC
CDR3aa: CASSDSRGSDNEQFF

abundance: .
v_gene: TRBV10-3
j_gene: TRBJ2-5
d_gene: TRBD1
CDR3nt: TGTGCCATCAGTGAAGGGCTAGCGGACAGGGGGACCCAGTACTTC
CDR3aa: CAISEGLADRGTQYF

abundance: once
v_gene: TRBV25-1
j_gene: TRBJ2-7
d_gene: .
CDR3nt: TGTGCCAGCAGTGAATATACCCGGGACGGATCCTACGAGCAGTACTTC
CDR3aa: CASSEYTRDGSYEQYF

abundance: .
v_gene: TRBV5-1
j_gene: TRBJ2-7
d_gene: TRBD2
CDR3nt: TGCGCCAGCAGCTTGGCCTCGGGACTAGCGGGGACCTACGAGCAGTACTTC
CDR3aa: CASSLASGLAGTYEQYF

abundance: .
v_gene: TRBV5-1
j_gene: TRBJ2-3
d_gene: TRBD1
CDR3nt: TGCGCCAGCAGCTTGGGAGGGACAGCCACAGATACGCAGTATTTT
CDR3aa: CASSLGGTATDTQYF

abundance: .
v_gene: TRBV4-1
j_gene: TRBJ2-3
d_gene: TRBD2
CDR3nt: TGCGCCAGCAGCCAAGGAGGGGCCCTAGCGGGGGGGCCCATAGGTGGCACAGATACGCAGTATTTT
CDR3aa: CASSQGGALAGGPIGGTDTQYF